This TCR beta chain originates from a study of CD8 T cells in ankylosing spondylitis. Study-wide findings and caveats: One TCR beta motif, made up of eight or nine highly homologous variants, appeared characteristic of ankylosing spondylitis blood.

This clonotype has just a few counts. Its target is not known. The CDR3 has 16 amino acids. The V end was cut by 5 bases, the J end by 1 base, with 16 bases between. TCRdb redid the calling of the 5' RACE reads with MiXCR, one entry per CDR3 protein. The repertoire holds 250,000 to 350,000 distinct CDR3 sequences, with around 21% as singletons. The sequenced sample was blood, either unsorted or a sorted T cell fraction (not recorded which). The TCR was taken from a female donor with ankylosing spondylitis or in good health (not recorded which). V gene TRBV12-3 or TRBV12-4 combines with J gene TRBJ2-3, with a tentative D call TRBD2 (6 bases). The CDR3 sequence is CASSNPDYFGTDTQYF. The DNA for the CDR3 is TGTGCCAGCAGTAACCCGGACTATTTCGGCACAGATACGCAGTATTTT.